This TCR beta chain was retrieved from a study of T cells in Graves' hyperthyroidism and ophthalmopathy (dated by TCRdb to between 2018 and 2020). In terms of the full investigation: Peripheral blood samples were taken at initial diagnosis, before any treatment was given. To identify TCR V-J signatures that set the groups apart, the researchers used a discovery cohort of more than 95 patients, made up of fewer than 50 with Graves' ophthalmopathy and 55 to 65 with stable Graves' hyperthyroidism. Prospective prediction of ophthalmopathy was tested in an independent validation cohort of 18 hyperthyroidism patients and some 17 patients who later progressed to ophthalmopathy. The roughly 100 discovery patients were randomly divided into training and test sets at a 7:3 ratio. The study also compared thyroid tissue and blood T-cell repertoires from about 6 Graves' hyperthyroidism patients. After blood sampling, hyperthyroidism patients were treated with methimazole at a starting dose of 30 mg daily, and ophthalmopathy patients were treated with high-dose intravenous methylprednisolone. The paper reports TCR Vbeta CDR3 sequencing of over 120 peripheral blood samples: approximately 41 ophthalmopathy, fewer than 80 hyperthyroidism and around 17 progressor patients.

TCR beta CDR3 regions were amplified from RNA transcripts. A first-round RT-PCR of the TCR CDR3 used the HTBI primer set with the Qiagen OneStep RT-PCR kit. A second multiplex PCR round built the libraries, followed by size selection and purification. Sequencing of the libraries was done on an Illumina HiSeq2000 using paired-end 100 bp reads. As for the authors' bioinformatics: SOAPnuke was used to process the raw data, with reads discarded if the reads contained adapters or uncalled bases, had a mean Phred below 15, or lacked an exact constant-primer or identifier match. COPE v1.2.5 was used to merge high-quality paired reads, and clonotypes were defined as unique nucleotide sequences. MiTCR v1.1 was used to align clonotypes to the IMGT TRBV, TRBD and TRBJ reference segments. Only V-J combinations with frequency above 0.0001, covering approximately 99% of repertoires, were analysed. A TCS score was defined as the ratio of F50 (clonal expansion) to E x V (chaos), with BLOSUM62-based TCRdist applied between CDR3 peptides within each V-J. Welch's t-statistics and random forest reduced fewer than 550 V-J features to roughly 13, which were used in a naive Bayes classifier (R e1071). Thyroid-blood repertoire similarity was quantified with the Morisita-Horn index. TCRdb reworked the public reads: Q25 trimming with fastp, MiXCR clone assembly, productive beta chains retained. Records with the same CDR3 protein are collapsed into one entry carrying the most frequent genes and DNA. For this entry, the V and J calls and clone size follow TCRdb and not the study's own pipeline. Across this sample there are nearly 750,000 distinct CDR3 sequences, with under 45% seen only once. The top ten clones comprise less than 40% of the sample.

Comments on this clonotype: The target of this receptor is not known. Per-base quality was not reported, and no clone a single base away is much larger than it.

Overall study results and their limits: In cross-validation, a model built on a 13 V-J signature told ophthalmopathy apart from stable hyperthyroidism with about 90% sensitivity and roughly 82% specificity, and in testing the same model reached 80%/75%. Most expanded thyroid clonotypes (frequency above 0.001) were also detected in blood, a finding suggesting that blood repertoires may reflect thyroid immune responses. During validation, the model predicted progression to ophthalmopathy a median of approximately 6.5 months ahead of onset, with approximately 71% sensitivity and about 72% specificity. No statistical method was used to fix the sample size in advance, and group allocation was not hidden from the investigators.

Stable Graves' hyperthyroidism was defined as no progression to ophthalmopathy during 18 months of follow-up. Hyperthyroidism patients were newly diagnosed, with disease duration under 2 months, and aged 18 to 65 years. The study excluded patients with uncontrolled infections, other autoimmune diseases, pregnancy or lactation. Diagnoses were established on the basis of clinical symptoms, serum thyroxine and TRAb, thyroid ultrasound, and orbital computed tomography. PBMCs were separated from roughly 9.6 ml of fresh peripheral blood using Ficoll-Paque density gradient centrifugation. Total RNA was extracted using Trizol reagent, and RNA quality was assessed on an Agilent 2100 Bioanalyzer. This sequence originates from a woman aged 40 to 50 with Graves' hyperthyroidism. The sample was blood.

In nucleotide form, the sequence is TGTGCCAGCAAGGGAGAAGGGCCCCAAGAGACCCAGTACTTC. This gives the protein CASKGEGPQETQYF. Here the chain combines TRBV6-6 and TRBJ2-5; the best D guess is TRBD2, with 5 bases matching. The CDR3 contains 14 residues, cysteine and phenylalanine counted. CDR3 DNA is the only sequence kept; it has 42 bases, read in frame from the first base. The germline V gene (reference sequence) specifies MNHNY as CDR1 and SVGAGI as CDR2. Trimming removed 7 bases from V and 1 base from J, leaving 13 bases between the germline ends.